One and the same sample provided the 24 T cell receptor beta chains below, sequenced in a study of blood T cell repertoires in COVID-19. Repertoires were generated with immunoSEQ multiplex PCR, while TCRdb's copy carries only in-frame clones and drops some. The table has 390,000 or so clones, 75% to 90% seen once. The sequencing input was PBMCs or T cells enriched from blood (not recorded which). The receptors come from a man between 18 and 35 years old who had recovered from COVID-19.

The chain couples TRBV7-8 to TRBJ2-5; the match to TRBD2 covers 8 bases. The CDR3 spans 17 residues. Germline-derived CDR1 and CDR2 are SGHVS and FQNEAQ. V was pared by 5 bases and J by 6 bases, with 17 bases of the junction left unmatched. The CDR3 sequence is CASSGGRMGGVMKTQYF. The CDR3 nucleotides are TGTGCCAGCAGCGGCGGGAGGATGGGTGGGGTAATGAAGACCCAGTACTTC. Together with reference TRBV7-8 and TRBJ2-5, the CDR3 gives the full variable domain: GAGVSQSPRYKVAKRGQDVALRCDPISGHVSLFWYQQALGQGPEFLTYFQNEAQLDKSGLPSDRFFAERPEGSVSTLKIQRTQQEDSAVYLCASSGGRMGGVMKTQYFGPGTRLLVL.

The CDR3 DNA reads as TGCGCCAGCAGCTATGACAGCAATGAGCAGTTCTTC. Translation gives CASSYDSNEQFF. The genes are TRBV5-1 and TRBJ2-1; D might be TRBD1 (5 bases). There are 12 residues in the CDR3. Germline CDR1 and CDR2: SGHRS and YFSETQ. Trimming stripped 3 bases from V and 6 bases from J, with 7 bases between.

The chain is built from TRBV24-1 and TRBJ2-1; 14 nucleotides match TRBD2. The CDR3 is made up of 16 amino acids. V lost 4 bases, J lost 9 bases, and 7 bases stayed unmatched. Germline CDR1 KGHDR, CDR2 SFDVKD. Written as DNA, the CDR3 is TGTGCCACCAGTGACGCCGGGACTAGCGGGAGAGTTGAGCAGTTCTTC. It translates to CATSDAGTSGRVEQFF.

The V and J genes are TRBV19 and TRBJ1-5; a weak D match, TRBD1 (5 bases). Per the germline V gene, CDR1 is LNHDA and CDR2 is SQIVND (reference sequence). CDR3 length equals 14 residues. Trimming removed 4 bases from V and 2 bases from J, with 9 bases in between. In nucleotides, the CDR3 is TGTGCCAGTAGTAAAAGGGGTGGCAATCAGCCCCAGCATTTT. Encoded protein: CASSKRGGNQPQHF. Supplemented by reference TRBV19 and TRBJ1-5, the full variable domain reads DGGITQSPKYLFRKEGQNVTLSCEQNLNHDAMYWYRQDPGQGLRLIYYSQIVNDFQKGDIAEGYSVSREKKESFPLTVTSAQKNPTAFYLCASSKRGGNQPQHFGDGTRLSIL.

The genes are TRBV7-8 and TRBJ1-1, with D perhaps TRBD1 (6 bases). Germline CDR1 is SGHVS and CDR2 is FQNEAQ. Trimming took 5 bases from V and 0 from J, leaving 10 bases between them. This CDR3 has 14 amino acids. CDR3 loop: CASSAQGLNTEAFF. CDR3 DNA: TGTGCCAGCAGCGCGCAGGGGCTGAACACTGAAGCTTTCTTT.

The V and J genes are TRBV15 and TRBJ2-7; 13 nucleotides agree with TRBD2. The CDR3 is 18 residues long. Germline V lookup: CDR1 LNHNV, CDR2 YYDKDF (reference sequence). J was trimmed by 5 bases and V by 0 bases; bases with no gene match: 10. CDR3 DNA sequence: TGTGCCACCAGCAGAGATCTCCCGGGACTAGCGGGAAGGCACGAGCAGTACTTC. It codes for CATSRDLPGLAGRHEQYF.

The chain carries TRBV11-3 and TRBJ2-1, with TRBD2 matching 8 bases. V lost 4 bases and J lost 6; bases outside the gene matches: 5. CDR3 size: 14 residues. In germline, CDR1 is SGHNT, CDR2 YENEEA. Here the CDR3 DNA reads TGTGCCAGCAGCTCTTTAGCGGGACCCAATGAGCAGTTCTTC. It specifies CASSSLAGPNEQFF.

V usage is TRBV4-1 and J usage is TRBJ2-1; no clear D gene. The CDR3 has 13 amino acids. Germline V gene data show CDR1 as MGHRA and CDR2 as YSYEKL. V lost 4 bases and J 5 bases, leaving 9 bases between the germline ends. The CDR3 reads CASSRRLDNEQFF. In nucleotides, the CDR3 is TGCGCCAGCAGCCGCCGACTCGACAATGAGCAGTTCTTC.

This chain connects TRBV15 to TRBJ2-3, with 10 bases matching TRBD2. This CDR3 comprises 13 residues. Germline trimming cut 5 bases from V and 4 bases from J; bases unmatched to any gene: 0. CDR1 and CDR2 from the germline V gene are LNHNV and YYDKDF (reference sequence). The CDR3 region is CATSLAGADTQYF. For the CDR3, the DNA is TGTGCCACCAGCCTAGCGGGAGCAGATACGCAGTATTTT. Full variable domain (remainder filled in from reference TRBV15 and TRBJ2-3): DAMVIQNPRYQVTQFGKPVTLSCSQTLNHNVMYWYQQKSSQAPKLLFHYYDKDFNNEADTPDNFQSRRPNTSFCFLDIRSPGLGDTAMYLCATSLAGADTQYFGPGTRLTVL.

V usage is TRBV9 and J usage is TRBJ2-5, with 10 positions matching TRBD2. Germline trimming cut 4 bases from V and 1 base from J; bases unmatched to any gene: 7. CDR3 length: 16 amino acids. Germline assignment: CDR1 SGDLS and CDR2 YYNGEE. The CDR3 bases are TGTGCCAGCAGCTCCTACAGCGGGAGGGGCCAAGAGACCCAGTACTTC. Residues: CASSSYSGRGQETQYF.

The chain is built from TRBV19 and TRBJ1-1; D gene ambiguous. CDR3 length: 12 residues. The V end was cut by 2 bases, the J end by 2 bases, with 3 bases between. CDR1 and CDR2 from the germline V gene are LNHDA and SQIVND (reference sequence). The CDR3 is CASSILNTEAFF. CDR3 nucleotides: TGTGCCAGTAGTATACTAAACACTGAAGCTTTCTTT.

V is TRBV23-1 and J is TRBJ2-7; D is possibly TRBD1 (7 bases). TRBV23-1 carries the ORF label, with uncertain function. Trimming removed 1 base from V and 6 bases from J, with 25 bases in between. This CDR3 has 18 amino acids. CDR3 coding DNA: TGCGCCAGCAGTCAATTCTTAGCAGGGGGGACTGATATCTCCGAGCAGTACTTC. It codes for CASSQFLAGGTDISEQYF.

As regards this clone: Other DNA sequences within the sample encode an identical CDR3. The chain combines TRBV7-2 with TRBJ2-5; the match to TRBD2 covers 10 bases. Germline CDR1 is SGHTA and CDR2 is FQGNSA. The CDR3 has 14 residues. Trimming at V came to 6 bases and at J to 4 bases, leaving 5 bases not matched to a gene. DNA of the CDR3: TGTGCCAGCAGTCTAGCGGGAGTAAGAGAGACCCAGTACTTC. Its translation is CASSLAGVRETQYF.

The gene calls are TRBV4-2 and TRBJ2-3; the match to TRBD2 covers 11 bases. The V and J ends lost 3 bases and 3 bases, in that order; junction bases with no gene match: 8. Germline-derived CDR1 and CDR2 are LGHNA and YNFKEQ. CDR3 length: 17 residues. CDR3: CASSHLLAGGWTDTQYF. The CDR3 nucleotides are TGTGCCAGCAGCCACCTTTTAGCGGGAGGGTGGACAGATACGCAGTATTTT.

The chain has TRBV7-8 and TRBJ1-1, with D possibly TRBD1 on 5 matching bases. The germline gives CDR1 SGHVS, CDR2 FQNEAQ. The V gene lost 6 bases and the J gene lost 1 base, with 12 bases spanning the gap. The CDR3 is 14 residues long. The DNA of the CDR3 is TGTGCCAGCAGAATACAGACAGCGAACACTGAAGCTTTCTTT. Its protein is CASRIQTANTEAFF.

The gene calls are TRBV19 and TRBJ2-2; D is perhaps TRBD1 (6 bases). The CDR3 runs 16 residues. Germline-derived CDR1 and CDR2 are LNHDA and SQIVND (reference sequence). V shed 7 bases and J shed 5 bases, with 20 bases lying between them. CDR3 sequence reads: CASTVGQGIKTGELFF. The DNA for the CDR3 is TGTGCCAGTACCGTAGGGCAGGGGATAAAGACCGGGGAGCTGTTTTTT.

The chain links TRBV3-1 (or the pseudogene TRBV3-2) to TRBJ1-2; TRBD1 aligns across 9 bases. The CDR3 loop spans 14 amino acids. The germline V gene has CDR1 LGHDT and CDR2 YNNKEL (reference sequence). The junction had 9 bases not matched to a gene; V was cut back by 4 bases and J by 9 bases. This CDR3 reads CASSPRGQGESYTF. CDR3 bases: TGTGCCAGCAGCCCCCGGGGACAGGGAGAAAGCTACACCTTC.

This rearrangement joins TRBV5-1 to TRBJ1-1; 8 positions match TRBD1. Per germline, CDR1 SGHRS and CDR2 YFSETQ. The CDR3 totals 13 residues. Trimming removed 4 bases from V and 4 bases from J; junction bases left unmatched: 3. Here the CDR3 reads CASSVDRGTEAFF. The CDR3 DNA follows: TGCGCCAGCAGCGTCGACAGGGGCACTGAAGCTTTCTTT.

V usage is TRBV4-1 and J usage is TRBJ1-4; D unresolved. This CDR3 is 17 amino acids long. Trimming removed 0 bases at V and 0 bases at J, with 11 bases between. Germline V CDR1 and CDR2: MGHRA, YSYEKL. CDR3 sequence (DNA): TGCGCCAGCAGCCAAGAATACCCAGGCGCAACTAATGAAAAACTGTTTTTT. Translating gives CASSQEYPGATNEKLFF.

The rearrangement links TRBV9 to TRBJ2-5, with D possibly TRBD2 on 7 matching bases. The ends were cut back, 1 base at V and 5 bases at J, with 15 bases in the middle. Germline CDR1 reads SGDLS; CDR2 reads YYNGEE. CDR3 length: 15 amino acids. CDR3 sequence (DNA): TGTGCCAGCAGCGTACAACAGGGAGGGTGGGAGACCCAGTACTTC. Translation: CASSVQQGGWETQYF.

This clone was recorded once. The J gene is TRBJ2-4, the V gene TRBV19, with D possibly TRBD1 on 6 matching bases. V gave up 4 bases and J gave up 3 bases, with 13 bases separating them. CDR1 and CDR2 (germline): LNHDA, SQIVND (reference sequence). The CDR3 runs 15 residues. The CDR3 bases are TGTGCCAGTAGTACGGCAGGGGCTCGCAAAAACATTCAGTACTTC. Protein sequence: CASSTAGARKNIQYF.

The J gene is TRBJ1-5, the V gene TRBV19; 10 bases agree with TRBD1. The CDR3 consists of 13 residues. The germline CDR1 and CDR2 sequences are LNHDA and SQIVND (reference sequence). The V and J ends lost 6 bases and 6 bases, in that order; junction bases with no gene match: 2. The CDR3: CASRGQGIQPQHF. DNA for the CDR3: TGTGCCAGTAGGGGACAGGGGATTCAGCCCCAGCATTTT.

This chain joins TRBV4-1 and TRBJ1-1; no clear D. CDR1 is MGHRA and CDR2 is YSYEKL in the germline V gene. The CDR3 is 15 amino acids. V was cut by 0 bases and J by 1 base, with 9 bases left in between. CDR3 region: CASSQEARKNTEAFF. The CDR3 DNA reads TGCGCCAGCAGCCAAGAGGCTAGGAAGAACACTGAAGCTTTCTTT.

This clone occurred once. The CDR3 DNA is TGTGCCAGCTCACCACGGTCGAGTTCACCCCTCCACTTT. It translates to CASSPRSSSPLHF. The J gene is TRBJ1-6, the V gene TRBV18; D unresolved. V lost 1 base, J lost 9 bases, and 7 bases lay in between. Per the germline V gene, CDR1 is KGHSH and CDR2 is LQKENI. This CDR3 is built from 13 residues.